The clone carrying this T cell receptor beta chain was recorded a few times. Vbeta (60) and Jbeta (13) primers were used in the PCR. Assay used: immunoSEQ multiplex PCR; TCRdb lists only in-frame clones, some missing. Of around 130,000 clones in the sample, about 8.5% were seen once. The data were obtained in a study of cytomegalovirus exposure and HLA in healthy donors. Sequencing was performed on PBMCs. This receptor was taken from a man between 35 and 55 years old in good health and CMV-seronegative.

The CDR3 coding sequence is TGTGCCAGCAGTTACTCTTCCCCAAACACTGAAGCTTTCTTT. This encodes CASSYSSPNTEAFF. The J gene is TRBJ1-1, the V gene TRBV6-5; unclear D gene. V lost 0 bases, J lost 2 bases, and 7 bases lay in between. The CDR3 contains 14 residues. Germline assignment: CDR1 MNHEY and CDR2 SVGAGI.